Detailed here is one T cell receptor beta chain. The target of this receptor is not known. Base quality data are lacking; no much larger clone is found one base away. To prepare the library, the immunoSEQ multiplex PCR assay was applied. For the multiplex PCR, a mixture combining 60 forward primers for TCR Vbeta segments and 13 reverse primers for TCR Jbeta segments was used. Amplification of the CDR3 region of rearranged TCR beta genes was performed with a multiplex PCR assay on genomic DNA. The Illumina HiSeq System was used to sequence the amplified TCR beta libraries as 87-base-pair reads. The original pipeline was this. A later analysis counted 75 million to 100 million unique TCR beta chains across the 666 repertoires, and around 9.9 million of these chains were shared by at least two donors. A nearest-neighbor algorithm error-corrected the raw reads and collapsed the reads into unique sequences, merging closely related sequences to remove PCR and sequencing errors. To assign V, D and J gene segments, CDR3 sequences were aligned to IMGT reference sequences. For a sequence to be retained, a match of at least six nucleotides was required to both a V gene segment and a J gene segment. A rearrangement counted as productive if the CDR3 had no stop codons and remained in frame with V and J, and every other rearrangement counted as non-productive. Following IMGT convention, CDR3 was defined as the stretch from the second conserved V-encoded cysteine to the conserved J-encoded phenylalanine. The earlier analysis of about 610 of the donors excluded sequences that lacked an unambiguous match to a single V gene segment. In an earlier analysis of several hundred of the donors, V segments were called functional above 56.7% productive rearrangements and were called segregating when the between-donor standard deviation exceeded 5%. A statistical classification framework was built for diagnosing cytomegalovirus status from the catalog of TCR beta chain sequences. In a later analysis, TCR nucleotide sequences were compared against IMGT/GENE-DB human TR gene sequences so that V and J genes could be assigned. The TCRdist pipeline was used in a later analysis to assign CDR3 sequences and most-parsimonious VDJ recombination scenarios. In a later analysis, every TCR beta chain was defined by the combination of its CDR3 amino acid sequence and its V-gene family, and reads without a unique V-gene family were dropped. A later analysis removed nearly 600 highly shared, low-generation-probability nucleotide sequences to deal with suspected cross-contamination and a sequencing artifact. A later analysis calculated a clonal expansion index for each public chain from normalized within-repertoire ranks of inferred template counts. In a later analysis, generation probabilities were computed with a VDJ recombination model fitted to out-of-frame rearrangements, and the resulting probabilities were checked against IGoR. In a later analysis, TCR-TCR, TCR-HLA and TCR-CMV co-occurrence was scored with hypergeometric tests, and a repertoire-size bias correction was applied to TCR pairs. A later analysis estimated false discovery rates by permuting HLA or CMV assignments 20 times. A later analysis grouped co-occurring TCRs with DBSCAN, adding TCRdist sequence similarity when clustering within HLA-allele-positive subsets. Repertoires with fewer than 30,000 or more than 120,000 public chains were left out of co-occurrence clustering, as were about five repertoires with anomalous nucleotide sharing. TCRdb took over this immuneACCESS table, retaining in-frame rearrangements with V and J assigned. Such tables are incomplete; in checked studies, under half of the missing clones stem from an unresolved V gene, and the remainder is unexplained. The V and J calls and the clone size are those of that table, but D and trimming were determined from the DNA. The sample table lists some 170,000 clones, approximately 84% of them with a count of one. Of the sample, approximately 2.6% is held by the ten largest clones.

The cohort was made up of roughly 670 healthy bone marrow donors. At the time of sampling, all cohort members were nominally healthy, though unrecorded immune exposures were likely present. The donor tested CMV seronegative, placing the donor among the 350 or so seronegative members of the cohort. Each donor provided a peripheral blood sample, and peripheral blood mononuclear cells were used for TCR beta sequencing. Genomic DNA extraction from the blood cell samples was performed with the Qiagen DNeasy Blood Extraction Kit. The data belong to a study of cytomegalovirus exposure and HLA in healthy donors (dated by TCRdb to the late 2010s). Regarding the research as a whole: An earlier analysis of several hundred of the donors reported 276 Gb of sequence data and around 100 million unique TCR beta sequences obtained from about 180 million T cells. Among the roughly 400 genotyped donors, more than 70% belonged to the genetic ancestry cluster associated with self-reported Caucasian donors. Genome-wide SNP genotypes for about 55% of the 666 donors were used in a later genetic analysis, which treated that subset as a discovery cohort. The study aimed to test whether signatures of past pathogen exposure could be identified by cataloging public T cell receptors. About 280 gigabases of sequencing data and approximately 85 million unique TCR sequences were included in an early release covering 550 to 800 HLA-typed donors. In an earlier analysis of 587 of the donors, high-throughput TCR beta sequencing was used to judge whether each TCR beta V gene segment behaved as functional or pseudogenic. All discovery cohort repertoires had been generated on a single sequencing platform. To predict cytomegalovirus infection status, the study combined high-throughput TCR immunosequencing, statistical association of individual TCRs with disease status, and machine learning. The T cell repertoires of around 670 subjects were profiled by immunosequencing and related to cytomegalovirus serostatus. A separate validation cohort of approximately 120 different subjects was used in addition to the approximately 670-subject first cohort. A later analysis re-examined previously published TCR beta repertoires from roughly 720 donors and added high-resolution HLA genotyping to investigate patterns of TCR occurrence. Alongside the repertoire data, information on donor age, sex, ethnicity and CMV serostatus was compiled. Typing coverage differed by locus: A, B, C, DRB1 and DQB1 were typed in roughly 620-630 donors, DQA1 in about 500, DPA1 in 600 to 610, and DPB1 in 400 to 480. The later analysis used no new phenotypic data to find candidate immune exposures, relying instead on TCR beta sequences and their occurrence across donors. HLA typing covered class I and class II loci at four-digit resolution. Among some 400 genotyped donors of the cohort, an average of about 240,000 unique TCR beta nucleotide sequences was sequenced per donor, of which 15% to 20% were non-productive. Roughly 5 DR-DQ haplotypes were handled as single units for association and clustering because linkage in the cohort was strong. The investigation overall reported the following: In this cohort, only TCR beta chains were sequenced, and detectable features were limited by the absence of alpha or paired-chain data. A later analysis found that most CMV-associated TCR beta chains appeared HLA-restricted, with HLA associations seemingly driven largely by CMV exposure. The only immune exposure information available for the cohort was CMV serostatus. When HLA alleles, especially DR and DQ, strongly co-occurred, TCR associations were difficult to assign to individual alleles. According to the authors, the approach could potentially be generalized to other disease states and immunological phenotypes. The earlier analysis of fewer than 750 of the donors excluded 15 to 20 rarely observed V segments, including chromosome 9 orphons, because counts were too low. A few of the identified cytomegalovirus-associated TCR beta chains were confirmed in vitro to be specific for cytomegalovirus antigens. The classifier was reported to diagnose cytomegalovirus status with high specificity and sensitivity in both the original and validation cohorts. A further reported finding was that TCR beta sequences accurately predicted the HLA-A and HLA-B alleles for most subjects in the first cohort. Because HLA typing was unavailable for some donors at each locus, only the typed subset was used in association tests. In a later analysis, HLA-associated TCR beta chains were found to be more clonally expanded and to have lower generation probabilities than equally common non-associated chains. An earlier analysis of some 590 of the donors showed that most TCR beta V segments appeared in productive rearrangements either about 87% or about 30% of the time, which broadly matched IMGT annotations. A total of 164 TCR beta chains were listed by the study as associated with cytomegalovirus. Specific HLA alleles were associated with 15,000 to 20,000 TCR beta sequences at a false discovery rate of 0.05 in a later analysis. A cluster of highly shared sequence variants was judged likely to be a technical artifact of the sequencing pipeline. A later analysis reported that several top co-occurrence clusters appeared linked to parvovirus B19, influenza, CMV and Epstein-Barr virus. In a later analysis, TCR association rates were found to vary across HLA loci, with the most associated TCRs seen for DRB1 alleles and the fewest for HLA-C alleles. Because the 87-base-pair reads could not distinguish some IMGT-functional V segments, including TRBV6-2 and TRBV6-3, those segments were excluded. Correlated functional status among segregating V segments might be attributable to linkage disequilibrium, but an unknown experimental factor could not be ruled out. V-gene and J-gene trimming of TCR beta chains was associated with a missense DCLRE1C variant in a later genetic analysis, and the association was replicated in an independent cohort. In a later genetic analysis, fewer N-insertions in productive TCRs were reported among donors in an Asian-associated ancestry cluster than the roughly 700-donor mean. Most TCR sequences were seen in very few donors, while some public TCRs were found in many individuals. Roughly uniform sequencing depth across donors was assumed in presence/absence analyses, although this assumption may not hold.

The trim is 0 bases for V and 0 bases for J, with a gap of 10 bases between the germline ends. Reading from cysteine to phenylalanine, the CDR3 counts 16 amino acids. Just CDR3 DNA is preserved here, 48 bases in frame from base 1. The germline V gene provides CDR1 SGHRS and CDR2 YFSETQ. The origin of this receptor is a female donor in good health and CMV-seronegative. The rearrangement joined TRBV5-1 to TRBJ2-1, with no confident D gene call. Material: PBMCs. The CDR3 region has the sequence CASSLAGFSSYNEQFF. The DNA sequence is as follows: TGCGCCAGCAGCTTGGCCGGTTTTAGCTCCTACAATGAGCAGTTCTTC.